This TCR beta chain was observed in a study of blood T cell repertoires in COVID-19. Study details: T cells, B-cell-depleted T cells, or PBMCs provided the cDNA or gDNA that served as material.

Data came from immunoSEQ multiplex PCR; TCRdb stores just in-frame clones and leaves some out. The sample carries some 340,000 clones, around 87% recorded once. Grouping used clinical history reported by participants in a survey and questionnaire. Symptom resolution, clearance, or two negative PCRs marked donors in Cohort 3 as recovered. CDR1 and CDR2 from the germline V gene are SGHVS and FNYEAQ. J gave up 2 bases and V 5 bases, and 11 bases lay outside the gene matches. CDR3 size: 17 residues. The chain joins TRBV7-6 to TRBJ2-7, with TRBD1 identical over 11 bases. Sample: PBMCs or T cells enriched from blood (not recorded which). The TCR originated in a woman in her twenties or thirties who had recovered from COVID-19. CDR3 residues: CASSVRDRGTRAYEQYF. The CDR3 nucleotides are TGTGCCAGCAGCGTCCGGGACAGGGGGACAAGGGCCTACGAGCAGTACTTC.